One and the same sample provided the 18 T cell receptor beta chains below, sequenced in a study of blood T cell repertoires in COVID-19 (TCRdb year 2020). The library was generated by the immunoSEQ multiplex PCR assay. TCRdb obtained this table from immuneACCESS and retained in-frame rearrangements with V and J assigned. These tables miss some clones; where compared with another copy, unresolved V genes account for less than half of the shortfall, and the remainder is unexplained. The sample table holds 150,000 to 170,000 clones, of which 80% to 90% were seen once. In total, the top ten clones hold less than 10% of the sample. The sequenced sample was peripheral blood. Source of these receptors: an older woman with COVID-19, enrolled during active disease.

This chain connects TRBV19 to TRBJ1-5, with 9 bases aligning to TRBD1. The CDR3 runs to 17 residues. The trim removed 8 bases at V and 0 bases at J, leaving 11 bases unmatched. Germline V gene lookup returns CDR1 LNHDA and CDR2 SQIVND (reference sequence). Written as DNA, the CDR3 is TGTGCCAGTGCTGATCCGGGACAGGGCTATAGCAATCAGCCCCAGCATTTT. It codes for CASADPGQGYSNQPQHF.

The gene calls are TRBV11-2 and TRBJ2-7, with TRBD1 matching 8 bases. The CDR3 is 13 residues long. Germline CDR1 and CDR2: SGHAT and FQNNGV. Trimming cost V 7 bases and J 2 bases; bases outside gene matches: 4. In nucleotides, the CDR3 is TGTGCCAGCACCCGGACAGGGACCTACGAGCAGTACTTC. Protein sequence: CASTRTGTYEQYF. The full variable domain, completed using reference TRBV11-2 and TRBJ2-7, is EAGVAQSPRYKIIEKRQSVAFWCNPISGHATLYWYQQILGQGPKLLIQFQNNGVVDDSQLPKDRFSAERLKGVDSTLKIQPAKLEDSAVYLCASTRTGTYEQYFGPGTRLTVT.

The chain combines TRBV19 with TRBJ2-3; 11 bases match TRBD1. The germline CDR1 and CDR2 sequences are LNHDA and SQIVND (reference sequence). The CDR3 contains 17 residues. J gave up 0 bases and V 4 bases, and 6 bases lay outside the gene matches. The CDR3 nucleotides are TGTGCCAGTAGTAGCCCTGGGACAGGGGGAAGCACAGATACGCAGTATTTT. Amino acids: CASSSPGTGGSTDTQYF.

The rearrangement links TRBV7-3 to TRBJ2-1; TRBD2 matches 7 bases. CDR1 is SGHTA, CDR2 FQGTGA, per germline. Trimming cost V 6 bases and J 7 bases; bases outside gene matches: 12. The CDR3 has 15 amino acids. The CDR3 spells CASRPSSGDLNEQFF. CDR3 bases: TGTGCCAGCAGGCCCTCCAGCGGGGATTTGAATGAGCAGTTCTTC.

V usage is TRBV9 and J usage is TRBJ1-3; D uncertain. Trimming removed 0 bases from V and 8 bases from J, with 15 bases in between. The CDR3 loop spans 15 amino acids. Germline V gene data show CDR1 as SGDLS and CDR2 as YYNGEE. DNA of the CDR3: TGTGCCAGCAGCGTAGGTTCAAGAGGTATGGACACCATATATTTT. It specifies CASSVGSRGMDTIYF. The full variable domain, completed using reference TRBV9 and TRBJ1-3, is DSGVTQTPKHLITATGQRVTLRCSPRSGDLSVYWYQQSLDQGLQFLIQYYNGEERAKGNILERFSAQQFPDLHSELNLSSLELGDSALYFCASSVGSRGMDTIYFGEGSWLTVV.

The V gene is TRBV7-9, the J gene TRBJ1-1, with D possibly matching TRBD1 (5 bases). This CDR3 region has 13 residues. The V end lost 2 bases, the J end lost 5 bases, and 9 bases lay between the germline ends. Germline V gene lookup returns CDR1 SEHNR and CDR2 FQNEAQ (reference sequence). For the CDR3, the DNA is TGTGCCAGCAGCTTACCCGGGGGGACTGAAGCTTTCTTT. It is translated as CASSLPGGTEAFF.

The chain recombines TRBV7-9 with TRBJ1-1; perhaps TRBD1 as D (5 bases). Trimming removed 1 base at V and 3 bases at J, with 12 bases between. This CDR3 has 15 residues. CDR1 is SEHNR, CDR2 FQNEAQ, per germline (reference sequence). The CDR3 reads CASSLVGPGYTEAFF. The CDR3 bases are TGTGCCAGCAGCTTAGTTGGGCCAGGGTACACTGAAGCTTTCTTT.

This clone appeared a few times. This specimen includes other DNA sequences encoding the same CDR3. The gene calls are TRBV5-1 and TRBJ2-3; no reliable D call. Trimming left V 4 bases short and J 0 bases short, with 3 bases between. This CDR3 is built from 12 residues. Germline lookup yields CDR1 SGHRS and CDR2 YFSETQ. CDR3 DNA: TGCGCCAGCAGCCTGAGCACAGATACGCAGTATTTT. It translates to CASSLSTDTQYF.

The chain uses TRBV6-5 and TRBJ2-3; 8 positions match TRBD2. Per the germline V gene, CDR1 is MNHEY and CDR2 is SVGAGI. CDR3 length: 15 amino acids. V was clipped by 3 bases and J by 6 bases; unmatched bases: 8. The CDR3: CASSYGTSGVDTQYF. The CDR3 DNA reads as TGTGCCAGCAGTTATGGCACTAGCGGAGTCGATACGCAGTATTTT.

The CDR3 region has the DNA TGTGCCAGCCAGAGGGAGTACGCGAACACCGGGGAGCTGTTTTTT. Protein: CASQREYANTGELFF. V usage is TRBV5-4 and J usage is TRBJ2-2, with D possibly matching TRBD2 (5 bases). Germline assignment: CDR1 SGHNT and CDR2 YYREEE (reference sequence). There are 15 residues in the CDR3. V was pared by 7 bases and J by 0 bases, with 13 bases between.

CDR3 region: CASSPGQKETQYF. In DNA form, the CDR3 reads TGTGCCAGCAGTCCGGGACAGAAAGAGACCCAGTACTTC. The rearrangement links TRBV12-3 or TRBV12-4 to TRBJ2-5, with TRBD1 matching 7 bases. After removal of 5 bases from V and 3 bases from J, the junction contained 3 bases not matched to a gene. This CDR3 is 13 amino acids long.

This clone was counted once. This chain uses TRBV12-3 or TRBV12-4 with TRBJ1-5; D is uncertain. The length of the CDR3 is 13 residues. V was pared by 3 bases and J by 0 bases, with 3 bases between. CDR3 DNA: TGTGCCAGCAGTTTTAGTAGCAATCAGCCCCAGCATTTT. Translating it yields CASSFSSNQPQHF.

The rearrangement links TRBV7-9 to TRBJ2-7, with TRBD2 as a possible D gene (6 bases). The V end was cut by 2 bases, the J end by 5 bases, with 10 bases between. The CDR3 spans 13 residues. Germline-derived CDR1 and CDR2 are SEHNR and FQNEAQ (reference sequence). CDR3 in amino acids: CASSLLAIDEQYF. The CDR3 region has the DNA TGTGCCAGCAGCTTACTAGCGATCGACGAGCAGTACTTC.

The J gene is TRBJ1-5, the V gene TRBV29-1, with TRBD1 identical over 7 bases. V trimming: 1 base; J trimming: 2 bases; junction bases outside the gene matches: 2. Germline assignment: CDR1 SQVTM and CDR2 ANQGSEA. The CDR3 totals 14 residues. CDR3 in DNA: TGCAGCGTTGAAGTTGGGACAGGCAATCAGCCCCAGCATTTT. Encoded protein: CSVEVGTGNQPQHF.

The chain employs TRBV19 and TRBJ1-6; D unresolved. Germline CDR1 is LNHDA and CDR2 is SQIVND (reference sequence). With 9 bases removed from V and 6 bases from J, the gap between germline ends came to 9 bases. This CDR3 contains 12 residues. The CDR3 DNA is TGTGCCAGCCGGGATCCTAATTCACCCCTCCACTTT. The encoded protein is CASRDPNSPLHF.

The chain recombines TRBV3-1 (or the pseudogene TRBV3-2) with TRBJ2-3, with 8 positions matching TRBD1. Germline CDR1 and CDR2: LGHDT and YNNKEL (reference sequence). This CDR3 has 19 amino acids. With 0 bases clipped from V and 5 bases from J, the junction kept 16 bases outside the gene matches. For the CDR3, the DNA is TGTGCCAGCAGCCAAGAATTATTAGTCGGACAGGGAGGTAGAGATACGCAGTATTTT. Translating it yields CASSQELLVGQGGRDTQYF.

This chain joins TRBV3-1 (or the pseudogene TRBV3-2) and TRBJ2-5, with 15 bases fitting TRBD2. Germline lookup yields CDR1 LGHDT and CDR2 YNNKEL (reference sequence). The CDR3 runs to 17 residues. V shed 3 bases, J shed 7 bases, and the junction held 9 bases outside the gene matches. In nucleotides, the CDR3 is TGTGCCAGCAGCCAGGGACTAGCGGGGGGACCCATAGGGACCCAGTACTTC. Encoded protein: CASSQGLAGGPIGTQYF.

CDR3 coding DNA: TGTGCCACCAGCCATATTGAATCGACAGGGAATCAGCCCCAGCATTTT. Amino acid sequence: CATSHIESTGNQPQHF. This chain links TRBV24-1 with TRBJ1-5, with 7 bases aligning to TRBD1. Per germline, CDR1 KGHDR and CDR2 SFDVKD. The CDR3 has 16 residues. V lost 7 bases and J lost 4; bases outside the gene matches: 12.